The 24 T cell receptor beta chains presented below share a single source sample, sequenced in a study of T cell repertoires in cytomegalovirus infection. TCRdb passed the reads through MiXCR, listing each CDR3 protein once. The sample consists of around 430,000 distinct CDR3 sequences, roughly 46% of them appearing once. These receptors' antigens are unknown. The material sequenced was cultured PBMCs, taken from culture after CMV antigen stimulation. These receptors all stem from a human donor in good health (CMV status not recorded). Some clones in this sample may be carry-over from other donors' samples.

Here the CDR3 reads CASSRGPGLAGGRSTGELFF. The CDR3 region has the DNA TGCGCCAGCAGTCGTGGCCCCGGACTAGCGGGAGGTAGAAGCACCGGGGAGCTGTTTTTT. This chain joins TRBV4-1 and TRBJ2-2; 14 bases agree with TRBD2. Germline-derived CDR1 and CDR2 are MGHRA and YSYEKL. This CDR3 spans 20 amino acids. After removal of 6 bases from V and 4 bases from J, the junction contained 16 bases not matched to a gene.

The chain links TRBV7-6 to TRBJ1-4, with D perhaps TRBD1 (6 bases). The germline CDR1 and CDR2 sequences are SGHVS and FNYEAQ. The CDR3 runs to 13 residues. Trimming pared 6 bases from V and 3 bases from J, leaving 8 bases between. The CDR3 loop is CASRDSPNEKLFF. The DNA of the CDR3 is TGTGCCAGCAGGGACAGCCCTAATGAAAAACTGTTTTTT.

The chain carries TRBV6-2 or TRBV6-3 and TRBJ2-1; D might be TRBD2 (6 bases). The CDR3 has 14 amino acids. The germline V gene encodes CDR1 MNHEY and CDR2 SVGEGT. V lost 6 bases to trimming and J lost 7 bases, with 16 bases between them. CDR3 protein: CASRWGPRGNEQFF. In DNA form, the CDR3 reads TGTGCCAGCAGATGGGGACCCCGGGGGAATGAGCAGTTCTTC.

This clonotype has more than one count but fewer than ten. The chain uses TRBV7-2 and TRBJ2-7; 9 bases are a match to TRBD2. V was clipped by 1 base and J by 0 bases; unmatched bases: 4. The CDR3 is made up of 16 amino acids. In germline, CDR1 is SGHTA, CDR2 FQGNSA. The DNA of the CDR3 is TGTGCCAGCAGCTTAGTGGCGGGGGGGCCCTCCTACGAGCAGTACTTC. Translated, it gives CASSLVAGGPSYEQYF. The variable domain in full, with the rest retrieved from reference TRBV7-2 and TRBJ2-7, is GAGVSQSPSNKVTEKGKDVELRCDPISGHTALYWYRQSLGQGLEFLIYFQGNSAPDKSGLPSDRFSAERTGGSVSTLTIQRTQQEDSAVYLCASSLVAGGPSYEQYFGPGTRLTVT.

In this sample, this clonotype turned up many times. The chain employs TRBV7-2 and TRBJ1-5, with 7 bases fitting TRBD1. The CDR3 is made up of 15 amino acids. Germline V gene data show CDR1 as SGHTA and CDR2 as FQGNSA. V trimming: 4 bases; J trimming: 1 base; junction bases outside the gene matches: 4. CDR3 in amino acids: CASSSWDSSNQPQHF. The CDR3 DNA reads as TGTGCCAGCAGCTCGTGGGACAGCAGCAATCAGCCCCAGCATTTT.

The chain has TRBV6-2 or TRBV6-3 and TRBJ2-1; 10 bases map to TRBD1. The CDR3 contains 16 residues. Germline CDR1 and CDR2: MNHEY and SVGEGT. The V segment lost 6 bases and the J segment 9 bases; nucleotides outside the gene matches: 14. The CDR3 DNA reads as TGTGCCAGCAGACCAGGACAGGGGGATGGAGATCTTGAGCAGTTCTTC. Encoded protein: CASRPGQGDGDLEQFF.

J is TRBJ2-7 and V is TRBV5-1, with 10 nucleotides matching TRBD1. The CDR3 spans 15 residues. V lost 3 bases and J lost 2; bases outside the gene matches: 5. The germline CDR1 and CDR2 sequences are SGHRS and YFSETQ. The CDR3 region has the DNA TGCGCCAGCAGCTCCCGACAGGGGGCCGCCTACGAGCAGTACTTC. Residues: CASSSRQGAAYEQYF.

This clonotype appeared a few times. The chain recombines TRBV7-8 with TRBJ2-7; TRBD1 aligns across 8 bases. With V trimmed by 3 bases and J by 3 bases, 7 bases remained unmatched. CDR3 length: 15 amino acids. The germline V gene encodes CDR1 SGHVS and CDR2 FQNEAQ. CDR3 bases: TGTGCCAGCAGCTTTCCCGACGACAGGGGCTACGAGCAGTACTTC. It encodes CASSFPDDRGYEQYF. The variable domain in full, with the rest retrieved from reference TRBV7-8 and TRBJ2-7, is GAGVSQSPRYKVAKRGQDVALRCDPISGHVSLFWYQQALGQGPEFLTYFQNEAQLDKSGLPSDRFFAERPEGSVSTLKIQRTQQEDSAVYLCASSFPDDRGYEQYFGPGTRLTVT.

There are a few counts of this clonotype. This chain links TRBV7-2 with TRBJ2-3; D call uncertain. Trimming left V 4 bases short and J 10 bases short, with 12 bases between. The germline V gene has CDR1 SGHTA and CDR2 FQGNSA. The CDR3 has 12 amino acids. The CDR3 sequence is CASSYRREAQYF. In DNA form, the CDR3 reads TGTGCCAGCAGCTACCGTAGAGAAGCGCAGTATTTT.

The genes are TRBV5-1 and TRBJ2-7, with 10 bases fitting TRBD2. The junction had 2 bases not matched to a gene; V was cut back by 2 bases and J by 3 bases. The CDR3 runs 14 residues. Per the germline V gene, CDR1 is SGHRS and CDR2 is YFSETQ. The DNA of the CDR3 is TGCGCCAGCAGCTTCGAGCGGGAGGGCTACGAGCAGTACTTC. Encoded protein: CASSFEREGYEQYF. Looking up the rest from reference TRBV5-1 and TRBJ2-7 gives the full variable domain: KAGVTQTPRYLIKTRGQQVTLSCSPISGHRSVSWYQQTPGQGLQFLFEYFSETQRNKGNFPGRFSGRQFSNSRSEMNVSTLELGDSALYLCASSFEREGYEQYFGPGTRLTVT.

The rearrangement uses TRBV18 and TRBJ2-2; a weak D match, TRBD2 (5 bases). V was shortened by 2 bases and J by 7 bases, with 17 bases between the two germline ends. The CDR3 spans 16 residues. CDR1 is KGHSH, CDR2 LQKENI, per germline. For the CDR3, the DNA is TGTGCCAGCTCACCAAAAGGAGGAGATGGGGTCGGGGAGCTGTTTTTT. Translated: CASSPKGGDGVGELFF.

V usage is TRBV7-2 and J usage is TRBJ2-3; 8 bases align to TRBD2. CDR3 length: 15 amino acids. V dropped 2 bases and J dropped 3; count of bases not matched to a gene: 4. The V gene's germline CDR1 is SGHTA and CDR2 FQGNSA. The CDR3 here is CASSLRGTRTDTQYF. The CDR3 DNA reads TGTGCCAGCAGCTTAAGGGGGACTAGGACAGATACGCAGTATTTT.

This clonotype came up a few times. This sequence joins TRBV7-2 and TRBJ2-7, with 10 bases that match TRBD2. The CDR3 contains 16 residues. Unmatched junction bases numbered 11, after V lost 4 bases and J lost 5 bases. Germline CDR1 is SGHTA and CDR2 is FQGNSA. The CDR3 DNA is TGTGCCAGCAGCTCTAGGTGGGAGCGGGAGGGGCACGAGCAGTACTTC. It specifies CASSSRWEREGHEQYF.

This clonotype was observed at least ten times. The chain is built from TRBV7-2 and TRBJ2-1, with D uncertain. This CDR3 spans 18 amino acids. Germline V gives CDR1 SGHTA, CDR2 FQGNSA. The ends were cut back, 2 bases at V and 0 bases at J, with 17 bases in the middle. CDR3 protein: CASSLTPRRESSYNEQFF. Here the CDR3 DNA reads TGTGCCAGCAGCTTAACCCCGCGTCGCGAGAGCTCCTACAATGAGCAGTTCTTC.

This sequence joins TRBV4-2 and TRBJ2-6; D unresolved. In germline, CDR1 is LGHNA, CDR2 YNFKEQ. The CDR3 has 18 amino acids. Trimming removed 0 bases from V and 0 bases from J, with 12 bases in between. The CDR3 sequence: CASSQDRWDYSGANVLTF. In nucleotides, the CDR3 is TGTGCCAGCAGCCAAGATCGATGGGATTACTCTGGGGCCAACGTCCTGACTTTC.

As to this clonotype: The junction departs from the called germline gene at one end, perhaps through a read error. V usage is TRBV6-2 or TRBV6-3 and J usage is TRBJ2-1; 8 bases align to TRBD2. The CDR3 extends over 14 amino acids. Germline CDR1 reads MNHEY; CDR2 reads SVGEGT. The CDR3 reads CARSSSGSRNEQFF. CDR3 nucleotide sequence: TGTGCCCGCAGTTCCAGCGGGAGCAGGAATGAGCAGTTCTTC.

The J gene is TRBJ2-7, the V gene TRBV2, with 15 bases fitting TRBD2. With V trimmed by 2 bases and J by 5 bases, 7 bases remained unmatched. The CDR3 covers 17 residues. Germline assignment: CDR1 SNHLY and CDR2 FYNNEI. The CDR3 is CASSEWTSGRADDEQYF. The CDR3 DNA sequence: TGTGCCAGCAGTGAATGGACTAGCGGGAGGGCCGATGACGAGCAGTACTTC.

The chain couples TRBV11-2 to TRBJ1-5; unclear D gene. Germline V gene data show CDR1 as SGHAT and CDR2 as FQNNGV. The CDR3 runs to 15 residues. Trimming took off 2 bases at V and 5 bases at J, with 13 bases between the two ends. DNA of the CDR3: TGTGCCAGCAGCTTATTACCAGGTTCCGATCAGCCCCAGCATTTT. Translating gives CASSLLPGSDQPQHF.

In this sample, this clonotype turned up a few times. This CDR3 is CASSLLLDTDTQYF. CDR3 DNA sequence: TGCGCCAGCAGCTTGTTACTGGACACAGATACGCAGTATTTT. V is TRBV5-1 and J is TRBJ2-3, with D unclear. CDR3 size: 14 residues. Germline-derived CDR1 and CDR2 are SGHRS and YFSETQ. Trimming took off 1 base at V and 2 bases at J, with 8 bases between the two ends.

This clonotype turned up a few times. The genes are TRBV7-2 and TRBJ2-5; maybe TRBD1 (6 bases). The V and J ends lost 2 bases and 5 bases respectively, with 12 bases between them. The CDR3 length is 14 residues. In germline, CDR1 is SGHTA, CDR2 FQGNSA. Here the CDR3 DNA reads TGTGCCAGCAGCTTACAGGGGATGCTCGAGACCCAGTACTTC. Residues: CASSLQGMLETQYF.

This clonotype was counted between two and nine times. The rearrangement uses TRBV7-6 and TRBJ2-3; TRBD2 aligns across 8 bases. Per the germline V gene, CDR1 is SGHVS and CDR2 is FNYEAQ. This CDR3 contains 16 residues. V lost 3 bases to trimming and J lost 4 bases; unmatched junction nucleotides: 9. CDR3 nucleotides: TGTGCCAGCAGCTTTAAAGCGGGAGTTCGTGCAGATACGCAGTATTTT. It translates to CASSFKAGVRADTQYF.

This clonotype has more than one count but fewer than ten. The V call is TRBV7-2, the J call TRBJ2-1; tentatively, D is TRBD1 (5 bases). Trimming stripped 1 base from V and 0 bases from J, with 10 bases between. The CDR3 is made up of 16 amino acids. CDR1 and CDR2 from the germline V gene are SGHTA and FQGNSA. In DNA, the CDR3 is TGTGCCAGCAGCTTAGTTGGGGCCACCTCCTACAATGAGCAGTTCTTC. It translates to CASSLVGATSYNEQFF.

The chain carries TRBV4-1 and TRBJ1-1; no definite D call. V was pared by 1 base and J by 7 bases, with 10 bases between. The CDR3 totals 13 residues. Germline V gene lookup returns CDR1 MGHRA and CDR2 YSYEKL. The CDR3 sequence: CASSQVRAVEAFF. DNA of the CDR3: TGCGCCAGCAGCCAAGTTCGGGCAGTTGAAGCTTTCTTT.

This clonotype came up once. The chain combines TRBV4-1 with TRBJ2-1; D call uncertain. The V end was cut by 4 bases, the J end by 8 bases, with 18 bases between. This CDR3 spans 15 amino acids. CDR1 and CDR2 from the germline V gene are MGHRA and YSYEKL. In DNA, the CDR3 is TGCGCCAGCAGCCGGGGATACGCTGAAGCCGATGAGCAGTTCTTC. As protein: CASSRGYAEADEQFF.